A single TCR beta chain is shown here with its context. Its antigen is as yet unknown. The data originate from a study of CD8 T cells in Susac syndrome. Notes on the study in general: The study conceded that relatively few individuals underwent its TCR sequencing and HLA analysis.

Random-hexamer reverse transcription was applied to roughly 0.5 to 1 ug RNA. TCRdb used MiXCR to reprocess the immunoSEQ multiplex PCR reads, holding one entry per CDR3 protein. The sample records around 130,000 distinct CDR3 sequences, about 93% being singletons. The germline V and J ends were trimmed by 2 bases and 0 bases, with 9 bases remaining between them. Germline lookup yields CDR1 SGHRS and CDR2 YFSETQ. The CDR3 runs 16 residues. This clonotype originated in a human donor in good health. The sample comprised CD4+ T cells from PBMCs. V and J are TRBV5-1 and TRBJ2-6; D unclear. The CDR3 nucleotides read TGCGCCAGCAGCTTCGTAGCCCTCTCTGGGGCCAACGTCCTGACTTTC. Translation gives CASSFVALSGANVLTF.